The TCR beta chain described here comes from a study of cytomegalovirus exposure and HLA in healthy donors. With 60 Vbeta and 13 Jbeta primers, the PCR was carried out. Sequenced by immunoSEQ multiplex PCR; TCRdb stores in-frame clones only, minus some. The top ten clones hold approximately 2% of a sample with around 150,000 clones, roughly 77% of them seen once. Germline loops: CDR1 ENHRY, CDR2 SYGVKD. This CDR3 contains 13 residues. Trimming removed 10 bases at V and 3 bases at J, with 15 bases between. The sequence was obtained from a woman aged 18-30 years in good health and CMV-seronegative. The V call is TRBV10-3, the J call TRBJ1-1; unclear D gene. Sample: PBMCs. CDR3 nucleotide sequence: TGTGCCAGCAGGTCTCTATCGTACACTGAAGCTTTCTTT. Its protein product is CASRSLSYTEAFF.